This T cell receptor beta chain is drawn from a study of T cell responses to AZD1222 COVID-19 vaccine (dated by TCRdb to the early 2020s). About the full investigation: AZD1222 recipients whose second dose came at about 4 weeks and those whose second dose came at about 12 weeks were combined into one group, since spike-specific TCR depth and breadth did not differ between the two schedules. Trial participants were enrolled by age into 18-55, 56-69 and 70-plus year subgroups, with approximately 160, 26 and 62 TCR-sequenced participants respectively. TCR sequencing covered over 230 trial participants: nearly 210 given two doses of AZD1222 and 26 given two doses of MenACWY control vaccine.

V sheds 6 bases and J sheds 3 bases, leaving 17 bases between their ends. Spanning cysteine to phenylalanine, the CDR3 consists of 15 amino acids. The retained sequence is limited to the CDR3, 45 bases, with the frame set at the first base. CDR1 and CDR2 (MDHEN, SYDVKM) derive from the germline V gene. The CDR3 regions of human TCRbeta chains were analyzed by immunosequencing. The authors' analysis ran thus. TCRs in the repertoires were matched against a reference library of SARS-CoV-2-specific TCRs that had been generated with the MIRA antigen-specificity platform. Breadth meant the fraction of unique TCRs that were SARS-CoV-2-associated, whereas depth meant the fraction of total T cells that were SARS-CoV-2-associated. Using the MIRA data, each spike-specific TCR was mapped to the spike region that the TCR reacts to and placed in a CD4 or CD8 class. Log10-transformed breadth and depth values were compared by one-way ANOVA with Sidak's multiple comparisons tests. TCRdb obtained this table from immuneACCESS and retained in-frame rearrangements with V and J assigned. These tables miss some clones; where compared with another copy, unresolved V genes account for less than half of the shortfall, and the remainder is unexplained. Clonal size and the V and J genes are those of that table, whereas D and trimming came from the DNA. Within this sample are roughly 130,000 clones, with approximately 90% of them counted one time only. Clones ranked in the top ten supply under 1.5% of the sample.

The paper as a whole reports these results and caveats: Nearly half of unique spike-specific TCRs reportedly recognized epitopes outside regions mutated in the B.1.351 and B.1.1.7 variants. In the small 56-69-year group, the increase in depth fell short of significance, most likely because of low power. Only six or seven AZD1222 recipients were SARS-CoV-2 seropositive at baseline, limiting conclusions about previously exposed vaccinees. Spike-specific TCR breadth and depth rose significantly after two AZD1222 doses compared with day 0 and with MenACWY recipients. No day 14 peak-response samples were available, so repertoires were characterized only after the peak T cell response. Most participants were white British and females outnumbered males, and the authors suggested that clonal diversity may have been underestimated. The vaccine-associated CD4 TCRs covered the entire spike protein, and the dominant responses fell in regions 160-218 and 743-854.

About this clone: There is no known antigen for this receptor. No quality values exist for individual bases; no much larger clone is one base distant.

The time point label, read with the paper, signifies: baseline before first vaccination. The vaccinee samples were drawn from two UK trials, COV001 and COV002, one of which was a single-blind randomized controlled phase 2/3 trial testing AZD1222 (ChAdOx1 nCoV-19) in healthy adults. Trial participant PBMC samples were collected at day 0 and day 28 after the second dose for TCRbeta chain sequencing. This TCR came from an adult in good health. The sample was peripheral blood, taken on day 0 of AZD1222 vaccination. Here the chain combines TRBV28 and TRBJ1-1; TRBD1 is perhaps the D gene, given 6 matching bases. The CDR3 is CASSLRDTVYTEAFF. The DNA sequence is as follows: TGTGCCAGCAGCCTTAGGGACACCGTCTACACTGAAGCTTTCTTT.